This TCR beta chain was sequenced in a study of PD-L1 blockade in urothelial cancer. Across the study: Male sex and bladder-origin urothelial cancer were recorded for about 85% of the roughly 30 patients. Blood analysis was done at 3 weeks (second dose) and 6 weeks after treatment began.

Clones were read by immunoSEQ multiplex PCR, and TCRdb kept only the in-frame ones, dropping some. The table lists around 100,000 clones, approximately 86% of them singletons. This clone was seen a few times. This CDR3 comprises 14 residues. In germline, CDR1 is MNHEY, CDR2 SMNVEV (reference sequence). The V end lost 2 bases, the J end lost 4 bases, and 11 bases lay between the germline ends. The clonotype comes from a man aged 45-60 years with urothelial cancer. The chain couples TRBV27 to TRBJ2-5, with D perhaps matching TRBD1 (6 bases). The sample in question was PBMCs, obtained around atezolizumab (anti-PD-L1) treatment. CDR3 protein: CASSLGGHGETQYF. CDR3 nucleotide sequence: TGTGCCAGCAGTTTAGGGGGCCACGGAGAGACCCAGTACTTC.